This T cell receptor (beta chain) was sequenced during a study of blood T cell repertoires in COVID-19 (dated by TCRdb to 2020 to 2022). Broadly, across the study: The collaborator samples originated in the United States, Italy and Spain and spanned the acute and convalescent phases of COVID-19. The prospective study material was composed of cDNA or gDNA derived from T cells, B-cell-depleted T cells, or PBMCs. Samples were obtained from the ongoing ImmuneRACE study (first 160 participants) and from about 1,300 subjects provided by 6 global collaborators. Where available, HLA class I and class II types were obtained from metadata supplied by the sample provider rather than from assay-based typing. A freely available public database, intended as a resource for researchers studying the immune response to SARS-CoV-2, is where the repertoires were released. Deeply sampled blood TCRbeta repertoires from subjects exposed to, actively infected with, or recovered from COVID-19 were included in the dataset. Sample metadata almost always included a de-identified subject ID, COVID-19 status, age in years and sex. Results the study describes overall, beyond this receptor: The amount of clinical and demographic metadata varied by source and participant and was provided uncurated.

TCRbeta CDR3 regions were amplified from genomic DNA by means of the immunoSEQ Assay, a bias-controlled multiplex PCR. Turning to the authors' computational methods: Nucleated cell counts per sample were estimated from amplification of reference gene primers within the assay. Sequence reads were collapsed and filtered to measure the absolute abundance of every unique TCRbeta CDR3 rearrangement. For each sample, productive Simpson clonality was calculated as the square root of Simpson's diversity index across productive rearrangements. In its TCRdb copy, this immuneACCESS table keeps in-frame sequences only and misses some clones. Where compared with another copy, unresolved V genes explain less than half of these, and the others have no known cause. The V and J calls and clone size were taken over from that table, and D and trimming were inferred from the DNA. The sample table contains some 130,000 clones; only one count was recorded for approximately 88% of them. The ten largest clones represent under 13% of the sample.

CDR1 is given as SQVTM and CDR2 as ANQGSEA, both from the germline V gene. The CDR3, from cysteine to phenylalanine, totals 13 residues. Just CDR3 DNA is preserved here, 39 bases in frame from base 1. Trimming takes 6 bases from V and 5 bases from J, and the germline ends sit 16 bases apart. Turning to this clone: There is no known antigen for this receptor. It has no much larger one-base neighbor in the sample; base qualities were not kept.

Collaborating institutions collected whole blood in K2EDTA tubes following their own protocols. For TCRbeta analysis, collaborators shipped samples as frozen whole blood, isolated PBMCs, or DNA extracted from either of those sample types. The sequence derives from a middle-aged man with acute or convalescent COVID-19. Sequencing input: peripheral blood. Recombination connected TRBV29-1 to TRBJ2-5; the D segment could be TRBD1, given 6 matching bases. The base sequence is TGCAGCGTCCAGGGGATCTTGTGGGAGACCCAGTACTTC. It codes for CSVQGILWETQYF.